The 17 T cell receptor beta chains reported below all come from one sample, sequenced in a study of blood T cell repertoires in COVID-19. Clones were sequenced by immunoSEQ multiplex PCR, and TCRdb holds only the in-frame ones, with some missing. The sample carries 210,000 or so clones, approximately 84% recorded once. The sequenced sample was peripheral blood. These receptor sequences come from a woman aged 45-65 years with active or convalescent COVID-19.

The CDR3 spells CASRNGQGYSAYNSPLHF. The CDR3 nucleotides read TGTGCCAGTAGAAACGGACAGGGGTATAGCGCCTATAATTCACCCCTCCACTTT. This chain connects TRBV19 to TRBJ1-6, with TRBD1 matching over 9 bases. The germline V gene encodes CDR1 LNHDA and CDR2 SQIVND (reference sequence). The CDR3 has 18 amino acids. The J segment lost 2 bases and the V segment lost 6 bases, leaving 11 bases of the junction unmatched.

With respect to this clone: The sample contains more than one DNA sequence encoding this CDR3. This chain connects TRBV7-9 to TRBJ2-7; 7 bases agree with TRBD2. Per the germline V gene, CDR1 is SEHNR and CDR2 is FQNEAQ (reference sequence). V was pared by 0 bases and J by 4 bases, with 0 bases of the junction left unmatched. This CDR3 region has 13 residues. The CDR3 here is CASSLAGGYEQYF. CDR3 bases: TGTGCCAGCAGCTTAGCCGGGGGGTACGAGCAGTACTTC.

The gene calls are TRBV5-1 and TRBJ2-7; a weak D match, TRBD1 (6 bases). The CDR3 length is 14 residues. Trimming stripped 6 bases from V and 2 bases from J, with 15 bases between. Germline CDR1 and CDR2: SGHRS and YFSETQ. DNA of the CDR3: TGCGCCAGCACAAGGGGCAGGGGAGCCTACGAGCAGTACTTC. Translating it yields CASTRGRGAYEQYF.

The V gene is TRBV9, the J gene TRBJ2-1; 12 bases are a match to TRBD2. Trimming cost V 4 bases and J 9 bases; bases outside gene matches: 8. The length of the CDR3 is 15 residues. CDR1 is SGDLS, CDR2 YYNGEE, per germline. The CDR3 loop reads CASSSTSGRTSEQFF. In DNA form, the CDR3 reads TGTGCCAGCAGCTCCACTAGCGGGAGGACGTCTGAGCAGTTCTTC.

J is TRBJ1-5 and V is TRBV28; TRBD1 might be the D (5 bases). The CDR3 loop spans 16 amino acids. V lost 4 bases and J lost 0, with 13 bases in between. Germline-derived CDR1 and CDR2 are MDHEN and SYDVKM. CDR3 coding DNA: TGTGCCAGCAGTTACCCAATGGGGGGTAGCAATCAGCCCCAGCATTTT. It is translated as CASSYPMGGSNQPQHF.

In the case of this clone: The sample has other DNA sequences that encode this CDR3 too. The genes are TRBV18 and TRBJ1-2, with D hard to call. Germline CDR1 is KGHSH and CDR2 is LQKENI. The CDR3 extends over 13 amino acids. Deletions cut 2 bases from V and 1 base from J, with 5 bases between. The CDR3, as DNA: TGTGCCAGCTCACCAGGCCTTAACTATGGCTACACCTTC. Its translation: CASSPGLNYGYTF.

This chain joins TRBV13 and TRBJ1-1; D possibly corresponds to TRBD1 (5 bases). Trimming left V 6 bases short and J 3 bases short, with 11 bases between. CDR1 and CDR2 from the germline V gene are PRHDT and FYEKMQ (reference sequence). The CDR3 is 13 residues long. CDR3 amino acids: CASRRDSDTEAFF. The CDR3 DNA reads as TGTGCCAGCAGACGTGACAGTGACACTGAAGCTTTCTTT. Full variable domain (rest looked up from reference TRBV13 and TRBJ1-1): AAGVIQSPRHLIKEKRETATLKCYPIPRHDTVYWYQQGPGQDPQFLISFYEKMQSDKGSIPDRFSAQQFSDYHSELNMSSLELGDSALYFCASRRDSDTEAFFGQGTRLTVV.

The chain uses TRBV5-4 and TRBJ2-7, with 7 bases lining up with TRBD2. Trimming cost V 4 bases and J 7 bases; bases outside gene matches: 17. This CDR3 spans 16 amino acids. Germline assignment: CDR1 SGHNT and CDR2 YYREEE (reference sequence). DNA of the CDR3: TGTGCCAGCAGCGGCTTGAGGGCGGGAGTGCATAGGGAGCAGTACTTC. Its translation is CASSGLRAGVHREQYF.

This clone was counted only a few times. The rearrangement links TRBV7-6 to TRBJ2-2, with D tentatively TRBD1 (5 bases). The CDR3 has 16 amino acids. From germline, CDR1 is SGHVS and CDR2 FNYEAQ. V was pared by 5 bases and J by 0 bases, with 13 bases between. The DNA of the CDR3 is TGTGCCAGCAGCCCAAGGCAGGGAACGAACACCGGGGAGCTGTTTTTT. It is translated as CASSPRQGTNTGELFF.

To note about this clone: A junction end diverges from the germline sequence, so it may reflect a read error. The chain's CDR3 is CASSYSQNSGELFF. In DNA form, the CDR3 reads TGTGCCAGCAGTTACTCCCAGAACAGCGGGGAGCTGTTTTTT. The rearrangement links TRBV6-5 to TRBJ2-2; D remains ambiguous. The CDR3 sequence is 14 residues long. Germline V CDR1 and CDR2: MNHEY, SVGAGI.

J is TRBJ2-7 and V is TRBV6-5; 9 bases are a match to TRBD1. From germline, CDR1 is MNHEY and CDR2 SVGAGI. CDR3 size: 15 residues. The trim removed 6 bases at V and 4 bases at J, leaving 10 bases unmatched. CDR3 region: CASSRGGQGVYEQYV. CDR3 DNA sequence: TGTGCCAGCAGCCGCGGGGGACAGGGCGTTTACGAGCAGTACGTC.

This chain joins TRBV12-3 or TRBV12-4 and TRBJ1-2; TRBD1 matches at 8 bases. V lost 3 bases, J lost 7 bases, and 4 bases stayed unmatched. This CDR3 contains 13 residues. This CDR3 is CASSFGQGAGYTF. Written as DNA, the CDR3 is TGTGCCAGCAGTTTCGGGCAGGGGGCTGGCTACACCTTC.

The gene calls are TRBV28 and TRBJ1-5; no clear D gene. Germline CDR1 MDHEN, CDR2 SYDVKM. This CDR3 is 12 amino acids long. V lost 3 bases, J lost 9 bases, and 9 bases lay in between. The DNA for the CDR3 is TGTGCCAGCAGTTTTGCCCACTCGCCCCAGCATTTT. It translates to CASSFAHSPQHF.

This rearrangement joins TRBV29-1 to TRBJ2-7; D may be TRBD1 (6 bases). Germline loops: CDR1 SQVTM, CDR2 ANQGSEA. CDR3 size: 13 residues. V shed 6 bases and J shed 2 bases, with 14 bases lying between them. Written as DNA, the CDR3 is TGCAGCGTCCAGCCGGGACACACCTACGAGCAGTACTTC. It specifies CSVQPGHTYEQYF.

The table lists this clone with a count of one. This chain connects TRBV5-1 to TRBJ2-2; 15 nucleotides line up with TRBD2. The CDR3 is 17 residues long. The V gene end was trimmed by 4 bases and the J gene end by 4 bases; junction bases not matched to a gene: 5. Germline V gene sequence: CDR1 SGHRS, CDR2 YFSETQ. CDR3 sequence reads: CASSRGLAGGSTGELFF. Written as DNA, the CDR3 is TGCGCCAGCAGCAGGGGACTAGCGGGAGGAAGCACCGGGGAGCTGTTTTTT.

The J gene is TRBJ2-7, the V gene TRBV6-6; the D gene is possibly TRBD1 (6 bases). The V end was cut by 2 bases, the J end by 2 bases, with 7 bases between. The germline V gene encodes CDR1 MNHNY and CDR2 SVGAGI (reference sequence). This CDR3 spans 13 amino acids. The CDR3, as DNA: TGTGCCAGCAGTTACAGGGACACCTACGAGCAGTACTTC. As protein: CASSYRDTYEQYF.

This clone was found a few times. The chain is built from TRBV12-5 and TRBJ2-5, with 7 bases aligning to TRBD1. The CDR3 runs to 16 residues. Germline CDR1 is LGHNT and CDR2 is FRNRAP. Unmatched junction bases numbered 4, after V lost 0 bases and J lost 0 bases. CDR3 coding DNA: TGTGCTAGTGGTTTGGTACTGGGACAGTACCAAGAGACCCAGTACTTC. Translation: CASGLVLGQYQETQYF.